The 27 T cell receptor beta chains below were found in one sample sequenced in a study of shared clonotypes between healthy human individuals. Positive CCR7 selection of CD45RO-negative cells yielded the naive CD8 cells, and terminally differentiated effector memory CD45RA+ cells were excluded. Repertoires were generated with immunoSEQ multiplex PCR, while TCRdb's copy carries only in-frame clones and drops some. The sample consists of some 2 million clones, about 94% of them appearing once. Sequencing input: naive CD8+ T cells sorted from blood. The receptors shown here come from a man younger than 35 in good health.

V and J are TRBV27 and TRBJ1-2; D ambiguous. V lost 5 bases to trimming and J lost 7 bases, with 14 bases between them. Looked up from germline, CDR1 is MNHEY and CDR2 is SMNVEV (reference sequence). This CDR3 comprises 13 residues. CDR3 nucleotide sequence: TGTGCCAGCAGTCCTACGATAGAAGGTGGCTACACCTTC. Translated, it gives CASSPTIEGGYTF.

This chain connects TRBV4-1 to TRBJ2-5; 9 bases map to TRBD2. J gave up 5 bases and V 3 bases, and 16 bases lay outside the gene matches. Germline V CDR1 and CDR2: MGHRA, YSYEKL. The CDR3 is 18 amino acids. The CDR3 reads CASSHPRAGGLWEETQYF. The CDR3, as DNA: TGCGCCAGCAGCCACCCCCGGGCGGGGGGGCTCTGGGAGGAGACCCAGTACTTC.

This rearrangement joins TRBV19 to TRBJ1-1; D gene uncertain. Trimming removed 4 bases from V and 0 bases from J, with 6 bases in between. CDR1 and CDR2 from the germline V gene are LNHDA and SQIVND (reference sequence). The CDR3 has 13 amino acids. Here the CDR3 DNA reads TGTGCCAGTAGTACTACACTGAACACTGAAGCTTTCTTT. Its protein is CASSTTLNTEAFF.

The rearrangement joins TRBV2 to TRBJ1-1; D unresolved. Germline loops: CDR1 SNHLY, CDR2 FYNNEI. The CDR3 contains 15 residues. V was clipped by 3 bases and J by 2 bases, with 13 bases between them. This CDR3 is CASSDAAGFNTEAFF. The CDR3 nucleotides read TGTGCCAGCAGTGATGCTGCTGGGTTCAACACTGAAGCTTTCTTT. Drawing the rest from reference TRBV2 and TRBJ1-1, the complete variable domain is EPEVTQTPSHQVTQMGQEVILRCVPISNHLYFYWYRQILGQKVEFLVSFYNNEISEKSEIFDDQFSVERPDGSNFTLKIRSTKLEDSAMYFCASSDAAGFNTEAFFGQGTRLTVV.

This chain connects TRBV6-6 to TRBJ2-1, with D perhaps matching TRBD2 (5 bases). Between the trimmed V and J ends, which lost 5 bases and 1 base, there was a span of 12 bases. The CDR3 is 15 amino acids. Germline V gene sequence: CDR1 MNHNY, CDR2 SVGAGI (reference sequence). CDR3 amino acids: CASSLLDVSYNEQFF. The CDR3 DNA sequence: TGTGCCAGCAGTCTACTAGACGTTTCCTACAATGAGCAGTTCTTC.

CDR3 sequence: CASSVGQAPFDYEQYF. CDR3 bases: TGCGCCAGCAGCGTAGGACAGGCCCCTTTCGACTACGAGCAGTACTTC. The gene calls are TRBV5-1 and TRBJ2-7, with 7 nucleotides matching TRBD1. The J segment lost 3 bases and the V segment lost 4 bases, leaving 13 bases of the junction unmatched. Per the germline V gene, CDR1 is SGHRS and CDR2 is YFSETQ. The CDR3 runs to 16 residues.

Only one count was recorded for this clone. This sequence joins TRBV5-1 and TRBJ2-7, with TRBD1 matching 9 bases. J was trimmed by 4 bases and V by 0 bases; bases with no gene match: 5. The CDR3 contains 15 residues. CDR1 and CDR2 (germline): SGHRS, YFSETQ. The CDR3 loop is CASSLAVGQGYEQYF. In DNA form, the CDR3 reads TGCGCCAGCAGCTTGGCCGTGGGACAGGGATACGAGCAGTACTTC.

The chain carries TRBV7-9 and TRBJ1-5, with TRBD1 matching 9 bases. Germline CDR1 SEHNR, CDR2 FQNEAQ (reference sequence). The CDR3 extends over 15 amino acids. V shed 5 bases and J 5 bases; nucleotides not matched to a gene: 7. The CDR3 bases are TGTGCCAGCAGCCCTGCCGGGACAGGGCATCAGCCCCAGCATTTT. It is translated as CASSPAGTGHQPQHF.

This chain links TRBV5-6 with TRBJ1-1; D gene unclear. Germline assignment: CDR1 SGHDT and CDR2 YYEEEE. This CDR3 region has 12 residues. Trimming removed 0 bases from V and 10 bases from J, with 10 bases in between. CDR3 in DNA: TGTGCCAGCAGCTTGGGGACTGGTATAGCTTTCTTT. Translation gives CASSLGTGIAFF. The full variable domain, with the rest looked up from reference TRBV5-6 and TRBJ1-1, is DAGVTQSPTHLIKTRGQQVTLRCSPKSGHDTVSWYQQALGQGPQFIFQYYEEEERQRGNFPDRFSGHQFPNYSSELNVNALLLGDSALYLCASSLGTGIAFFGQGTRLTVV.

V usage is TRBV2 and J usage is TRBJ1-2, with D hard to call. The CDR3 contains 16 residues. Trimming shortened V by 3 bases and J by 6 bases, and 20 bases separated the two germline ends. In germline, CDR1 is SNHLY, CDR2 FYNNEI. DNA for the CDR3: TGTGCCAGCAGTGACGGGGTTCCCTTCGAGGATAATGGCTACACCTTC. This encodes CASSDGVPFEDNGYTF.

The chain carries TRBV10-1 and TRBJ2-1; 10 bases map to TRBD2. In germline, CDR1 is WNHNN, CDR2 SYGVQD (reference sequence). J lost 8 bases, V lost 1 base, and 17 bases had no gene match. This CDR3 contains 19 residues. The CDR3 nucleotides read TGCGCCAGCAGTGAGTTAGCGGGAGGCTCCGGGGATCCTTCGTATGAGCAGTTCTTC. Protein: CASSELAGGSGDPSYEQFF.

V and J are TRBV28 and TRBJ1-2; 9 nucleotides line up with TRBD1. Losses at the gene ends were 3 bases for V and 2 bases for J; bases not matched to a gene: 1. Germline CDR1 reads MDHEN; CDR2 reads SYDVKM. The CDR3 runs 14 residues. CDR3 in amino acids: CASSLGTGNYGYTF. In DNA form, the CDR3 reads TGTGCCAGCAGTTTGGGGACAGGGAACTATGGCTACACCTTC.

The chain joins TRBV9 to TRBJ2-3; TRBD2 agrees at 15 bases. The length of the CDR3 is 17 residues. Germline CDR1 and CDR2: SGDLS and YYNGEE. The ends lost 3 bases at V and 5 bases at J; junction bases unmatched: 7. CDR3 DNA sequence: TGTGCCAGCAGCGGGTGGACTAGCGGGGGGGTTGGAGATACGCAGTATTTT. Its translation: CASSGWTSGGVGDTQYF.

V usage is TRBV4-1 and J usage is TRBJ1-2; the D is unclear. Germline-derived CDR1 and CDR2 are MGHRA and YSYEKL. This CDR3 is 16 amino acids long. Trimming removed 0 bases from V and 2 bases from J, with 13 bases in between. The DNA for the CDR3 is TGCGCCAGCAGCCAAGAATCAGCCAGTCTGAACTATGGCTACACCTTC. Residues: CASSQESASLNYGYTF.

This chain joins TRBV19 and TRBJ2-5; D remains ambiguous. From germline, CDR1 is LNHDA and CDR2 SQIVND (reference sequence). Trimming left V 1 base short and J 5 bases short, with 8 bases between. This CDR3 has 13 amino acids. CDR3 residues: CASSIAWDETQYF. CDR3 in DNA: TGTGCCAGTAGTATAGCTTGGGATGAGACCCAGTACTTC. Full variable domain (missing parts from reference TRBV19 and TRBJ2-5): DGGITQSPKYLFRKEGQNVTLSCEQNLNHDAMYWYRQDPGQGLRLIYYSQIVNDFQKGDIAEGYSVSREKKESFPLTVTSAQKNPTAFYLCASSIAWDETQYFGPGTRLLVL.

This chain links TRBV2 with TRBJ2-2; 8 positions agree with TRBD1. Trimming removed 10 bases from V and 0 bases from J; junction bases left unmatched: 10. CDR1 is SNHLY and CDR2 is FYNNEI in the germline V gene. The CDR3 is made up of 16 amino acids. CDR3 coding DNA: TGTGCCATCGACCGGGACAGGACTTCGAACACCGGGGAGCTGTTTTTT. This encodes CAIDRDRTSNTGELFF. The complete variable domain, with remaining parts taken from reference TRBV2 and TRBJ2-2, reads EPEVTQTPSHQVTQMGQEVILRCVPISNHLYFYWYRQILGQKVEFLVSFYNNEISEKSEIFDDQFSVERPDGSNFTLKIRSTKLEDSAMYFCAIDRDRTSNTGELFFGEGSRLTVL.

About this clone: Additional DNA sequences in this sample encode the identical CDR3. The chain combines TRBV6-5 with TRBJ1-1; D gene ambiguous. This CDR3 is built from 14 residues. Germline CDR1 and CDR2: MNHEY and SVGAGI. V shed 4 bases and J shed 0 bases, with 9 bases lying between them. The CDR3 DNA is TGTGCCAGCAGTTCCAGAGTTCTGAACACTGAAGCTTTCTTT. Its translation: CASSSRVLNTEAFF.

The chain uses TRBV11-2 and TRBJ2-3; 14 nucleotides match TRBD2. J was trimmed by 6 bases and V by 5 bases; bases with no gene match: 7. CDR1 and CDR2 (germline): SGHAT, FQNNGV. This CDR3 is built from 16 residues. The CDR3 region has the DNA TGTGCCAGCAGCCAGCCGGGACTAGCGGGAGTGGATACGCAGTATTTT. Translating gives CASSQPGLAGVDTQYF.

The CDR3 coding sequence is TGTGCCAGCAGTATCTTGAGCTCCTACAATGAGCAGTTCTTC. It specifies CASSILSSYNEQFF. V and J are TRBV5-6 and TRBJ2-1, with no clear D. Trimming removed 5 bases at V and 0 bases at J, with 9 bases between. This CDR3 spans 14 amino acids. Germline V gene sequence: CDR1 SGHDT, CDR2 YYEEEE.

The V call is TRBV2, the J call TRBJ2-3; 7 bases line up with TRBD1. V dropped 10 bases and J dropped 1; count of bases not matched to a gene: 5. The CDR3 length is 13 residues. In germline, CDR1 is SNHLY, CDR2 FYNNEI. CDR3 nucleotides: TGTGCCACCTACGACAGGGGCACAGATACGCAGTATTTT. Its protein is CATYDRGTDTQYF.

V is TRBV5-1 and J is TRBJ2-7; TRBD1 aligns across 10 bases. The CDR3 is 18 amino acids. From germline, CDR1 is SGHRS and CDR2 YFSETQ. With 0 bases clipped from V and 3 bases from J, the junction kept 12 bases outside the gene matches. The CDR3 DNA sequence: TGCGCCAGCAGCTTGGGTCCCCTAACCCGGGACAGGGGCTACGAGCAGTACTTC. Protein product: CASSLGPLTRDRGYEQYF.

V usage is TRBV13 and J usage is TRBJ2-7, with 12 bases identical to TRBD1. The CDR3 totals 15 residues. The V gene end was trimmed by 3 bases and the J gene end by 7 bases; junction bases not matched to a gene: 7. Germline V CDR1 and CDR2: PRHDT, FYEKMQ (reference sequence). The CDR3 DNA reads TGTGCCAGCAGCTTCCCGGGACAGGGGGCGGGGGAGCAGTACTTC. Its protein is CASSFPGQGAGEQYF.

In regard to this clone: Distinct nucleotide sequences in the sample also encode this CDR3. CDR3 region: CASSFSGPQETQYF. For the CDR3, the DNA is TGTGCCAGCAGCTTTTCGGGCCCCCAAGAGACCCAGTACTTC. The rearrangement joins TRBV7-9 to TRBJ2-5; no definite D call. The germline CDR1 and CDR2 sequences are SEHNR and FQNEAQ (reference sequence). Deletions cut 3 bases from V and 1 base from J, with 9 bases between. This CDR3 has 14 residues. Together with reference TRBV7-9 and TRBJ2-5, the CDR3 gives the full variable domain: DTGVSQNPRHKITKRGQNVTFRCDPISEHNRLYWYRQTLGQGPEFLTYFQNEAQLEKSRLLSDRFSAERPKGSFSTLEIQRTEQGDSAMYLCASSFSGPQETQYFGPGTRLLVL.

For the CDR3, the DNA is TGCAGCGTTGTCCTTCTCGACAGGGGGTACGAGCAGTACTTC. This encodes CSVVLLDRGYEQYF. V gene TRBV29-1 combines with J gene TRBJ2-7; 9 bases are a match to TRBD1. Per the germline V gene, CDR1 is SQVTM and CDR2 is ANQGSEA. This CDR3 is built from 14 residues. J lost 4 bases, V lost 4 bases, and 8 bases had no gene match.

V usage is TRBV19 and J usage is TRBJ2-7; TRBD2 matches 10 bases. The CDR3 totals 14 residues. In germline, CDR1 is LNHDA, CDR2 SQIVND (reference sequence). V lost 5 bases, J lost 2 bases, and 3 bases stayed unmatched. CDR3 bases: TGTGCCAGTAGTCTAGCGGGAGAGACCTACGAGCAGTACTTC. Protein sequence: CASSLAGETYEQYF.

The chain links TRBV5-5 to TRBJ1-2, with TRBD1 matching 9 bases. V shed 0 bases and J 8 bases; nucleotides not matched to a gene: 5. CDR3 length: 14 residues. Germline CDR1 is SGHKS and CDR2 is YYEKEE (reference sequence). The CDR3 loop reads CASSLETGGTGYTF. Here the CDR3 DNA reads TGTGCCAGCAGCTTGGAGACAGGGGGTACAGGCTACACCTTC. Full variable domain (rest looked up from reference TRBV5-5 and TRBJ1-2): DAGVTQSPTHLIKTRGQQVTLRCSPISGHKSVSWYQQVLGQGPQFIFQYYEKEERGRGNFPDRFSARQFPNYSSELNVNALLLGDSALYLCASSLETGGTGYTFGSGTRLTVV.

The gene calls are TRBV6-5 and TRBJ1-1, with D unresolved. The V end was cut by 6 bases, the J end by 0 bases, with 11 bases between. This CDR3 region has 14 residues. Per the germline V gene, CDR1 is MNHEY and CDR2 is SVGAGI. DNA for the CDR3: TGTGCCAGCAGCCTCGCTGACGTGAACACTGAAGCTTTCTTT. This gives the protein CASSLADVNTEAFF.